The following is a T cell receptor beta chain sequence with its context. Antigen unknown. The source of the sample is a study of blood T cells in healthy people across ages. Study-wide results and limits: Among long-lived donors, naive CD4+ cells were more numerous and diversity higher than in aged donors. Naive T cell percentage by flow cytometry tracked strongly with beta diversity.

The amount of total RNA extracted per sample was at least 5.5 micrograms. Then a second PCR, running about 7 to 11 cycles, was carried out with a sample-barcoded 5' primer and a J-beta primer mix. Every cDNA was tagged by a template-switch adaptor with 12 random nucleotides. From the 5' RACE reads, TCRdb called clonotypes with MiXCR, one entry per CDR3 protein. The repertoire holds fewer than 900,000 distinct CDR3 sequences, with about 36% as singletons. V lost 8 bases to trimming and J lost 5 bases, with 21 bases between them. Germline assignment: CDR1 PRHDT and CDR2 FYEKMQ (reference sequence). The CDR3 is 15 residues long.

The chain carries TRBV13 and TRBJ1-2; D ambiguous. This TCR was sampled from a man aged 18 to 35 in good health. The sample taken for sequencing was blood. DNA for the CDR3: TGTGCCAGCGAGGACTCTAACATTAATCGGTATGGCTACACCTTC. Its translation is CASEDSNINRYGYTF. Full variable domain (missing parts from reference TRBV13 and TRBJ1-2): AAGVIQSPRHLIKEKRETATLKCYPIPRHDTVYWYQQGPGQDPQFLISFYEKMQSDKGSIPDRFSAQQFSDYHSELNMSSLELGDSALYFCASEDSNINRYGYTFGSGTRLTVV.